The rows below give T cell receptor beta chains drawn from one sample of a study of CD8 T cells in ankylosing spondylitis. One entry per CDR3 protein results from TCRdb running MiXCR on the 5' RACE reads. This table holds about 320,000 distinct CDR3 sequences, 9.5% to 13% found once. The sample taken for sequencing was blood, either unsorted or a sorted T cell fraction (not recorded which). All receptors come from a female donor with ankylosing spondylitis or in good health (not recorded which). Each CDR3 is given with its conserved first and last residue. The D gene is left open where the match is weak. Where a row states a size, it is once, few, many or the class of an expanded clone; other rows omit it.

>TRBD2|TRBV18|.|TRBJ2-1
CASSRREWGEQFF
TGTGCCAGCTCACGGCGGGAGTGGGGTGAGCAGTTCTTC
>.|TRBV28|.|TRBJ2-5
CASNQLPLGEETQYF
TGTGCCAGCAACCAACTCCCGCTGGGGGAAGAGACCCAGTACTTC
>TRBD2|TRBV7-2|many|TRBJ2-1
CASSARTSRNNEQFF
TGTGCCAGCAGCGCTCGGACTAGCCGAAACAATGAGCAGTTCTTC
>.|TRBV7-8|few|TRBJ2-1
CASSPEPATASYNEQFF
TGTGCCAGCAGCCCCGAACCCGCGACTGCCTCCTACAATGAGCAGTTCTTC
>TRBD2|TRBV10-3|many|TRBJ2-1
CAISEGLGLAGLNEQFF
TGTGCCATCAGTGAGGGGCTAGGACTAGCGGGGCTAAATGAGCAGTTCTTC
>.|TRBV12-3/TRBV12-4|many|TRBJ1-1
CASSLVGRAFF
TGTGCCAGCAGTTTAGTGGGCCGAGCTTTCTTT
>.|TRBV6-9|many|TRBJ2-1
CASTDPCWQDEQFF
TGTGCCAGCACCGACCCATGTTGGCAGGATGAGCAGTTCTTC
>TRBD2|TRBV27|few|TRBJ2-4
CASSPTSAGIQYF
TGTGCCAGCAGTCCGACTAGCGCGGGCATTCAGTACTTC
>TRBD1|TRBV12-3/TRBV12-4|few|TRBJ1-3
CASSLVPPGQSSGNTIYF
TGTGCCAGCAGTTTGGTCCCCCCGGGACAGAGCTCTGGAAACACCATATATTTT
>.|TRBV6-1|.|TRBJ2-7
CASNRGSSYEQYF
TGTGCCAGCAATCGAGGGAGCTCCTACGAGCAGTACTTC
>TRBD1|TRBV5-1|many|TRBJ2-1
CASSLRQGDGNEQFF
TGCGCCAGCAGCTTGCGACAGGGGGATGGGAATGAGCAGTTCTTC
>.|TRBV7-2|many|TRBJ2-1
CASSPTQTSYNEQFF
TGTGCCAGCAGCCCCACTCAGACCTCCTACAATGAGCAGTTCTTC
>.|TRBV12-3/TRBV12-4|few|TRBJ2-5
CASSLEVGQQETQYF
TGTGCCAGCAGTTTAGAAGTCGGACAACAAGAGACCCAGTACTTC
>.|TRBV2|many|TRBJ2-1
CASINSLDDEQFF
TGTGCCAGCATTAATTCGTTGGACGATGAGCAGTTCTTC
>.|TRBV20-1|many|TRBJ2-1
CSADTDRRNEQFF
TGCAGTGCAGATACGGACAGACGCAATGAGCAGTTCTTC
>.|TRBV27|few|TRBJ2-4
CASSRLQGTMSTKNIQYF
TGTGCCAGCAGTCGGCTTCAGGGGACGATGTCGACCAAAAACATTCAGTACTTC
>TRBD1|TRBV18|.|TRBJ1-5
CASSPRGQGTGQPQHF
TGTGCCAGCTCACCAAGGGGACAGGGGACCGGTCAGCCCCAGCATTTT
>TRBD1|TRBV20-1|many|TRBJ2-2
CSASPGTGWAGELFF
TGCAGTGCTAGCCCCGGGACAGGCTGGGCCGGGGAGCTGTTTTTT
>.|TRBV14|few|TRBJ2-3
CASSQVLRRGTDTQYF
TGTGCCAGCAGCCAAGTTTTGCGTCGCGGGACAGATACGCAGTATTTT
>.|TRBV24-1|many|TRBJ1-2
CATSDFKGETQNYGYTF
TGTGCCACCAGTGATTTCAAGGGAGAAACTCAAAACTATGGCTACACCTTC
>TRBD2|TRBV20-1|many|TRBJ2-7
CSARNTLAGAYYEQYF
TGCAGTGCTAGAAATACACTAGCGGGGGCCTACTACGAGCAGTACTTC
>.|TRBV20-1|many|TRBJ2-7
CSARDLLGGGHEQYF
TGCAGTGCTAGAGACCTGCTAGGAGGGGGACACGAGCAGTACTTC
>TRBD2|TRBV20-1|many|TRBJ2-7
CSARDPSSGSWAYEQYF
TGCAGTGCTAGAGATCCCTCTAGCGGGAGTTGGGCCTACGAGCAGTACTTC
>TRBD2|TRBV3-1|.|TRBJ2-7
CASSQTHGGYYEQYF
TGTGCCAGCAGCCAGACCCACGGGGGGTACTACGAGCAGTACTTC
>.|TRBV9|many|TRBJ2-7
CASSVDYGQNYEQYF
TGTGCCAGCAGCGTAGATTATGGACAGAATTACGAGCAGTACTTC
>TRBD2|TRBV7-3|few|TRBJ2-1
CASSLERGRYNEQFF
TGTGCCAGCAGCTTAGAGCGGGGTCGGTACAATGAGCAGTTCTTC
>TRBD2|TRBV27|.|TRBJ2-7
CASSPLAGVGYEQYF
TGTGCCAGCAGCCCCTTAGCGGGAGTGGGGTACGAGCAGTACTTC
>TRBD1|TRBV20-1|many|TRBJ1-2
CSARNTGVGGYTF
TGCAGTGCTAGGAATACAGGGGTGGGTGGCTACACCTTC
>.|TRBV29-1|many|TRBJ2-1
CSVVSLNEQFF
TGCAGCGTTGTATCTCTAAATGAGCAGTTCTTC
>TRBD2|TRBV4-1|.|TRBJ2-1
CASSLLAGGQGNEQFF
TGCGCCAGCAGCCTGCTAGCGGGGGGCCAGGGCAATGAGCAGTTCTTC
>.|TRBV7-6|few|TRBJ2-1
CASSLGTNVHEQFF
TGTGCCAGCAGCTTAGGTACGAACGTCCATGAGCAGTTCTTC
>.|TRBV7-9|many|TRBJ2-1
CASSGGTLLSYNEQFF
TGTGCCAGCAGCGGGGGGACTCTCCTCTCCTACAATGAGCAGTTCTTC
>.|TRBV29-1|many|TRBJ1-2
CSVGAGDGYTF
TGCAGCGTTGGGGCGGGAGATGGCTACACCTTC
>TRBD1|TRBV20-1|many|TRBJ1-1
CRGRQGNPLGTEAFF
TGCAGGGGTAGACAGGGAAACCCCTTGGGCACTGAAGCTTTCTTT
>TRBD2|TRBV29-1|many|TRBJ2-3
CSVWGRALSTDTQYF
TGCAGCGTTTGGGGGAGGGCTCTCTCCACAGATACGCAGTATTTT
>.|TRBV5-1|.|TRBJ1-3
CASSSGLEPPSLGNTIYF
TGCGCCAGCAGCTCGGGACTGGAACCGCCGTCCCTTGGAAACACCATATATTTT
>.|TRBV6-5|many|TRBJ1-1
CASGPPTEAFF
TGTGCCAGCGGGCCTCCAACTGAAGCTTTCTTT
>.|TRBV30|few|TRBJ2-1
CAWKSSSSYNEQFF
TGTGCCTGGAAGTCCTCGAGCTCCTACAATGAGCAGTTCTTC
>TRBD1|TRBV6-5|few|TRBJ1-1
CASSYSMRDRGAEAFF
TGTGCCAGCAGTTACTCGATGCGGGACAGGGGGGCTGAAGCTTTCTTT
>.|TRBV20-1|many|TRBJ2-7
CSARGPEGRPYEQYF
TGCAGTGCTAGAGGCCCCGAGGGTCGTCCGTACGAGCAGTACTTC
>.|TRBV20-1|few|TRBJ1-6
CSARLQRDNSPLHF
TGCAGTGCTAGATTACAGCGCGATAATTCACCCCTCCACTTT
>.|TRBV7-9|few|TRBJ1-2
CAFKTADGYTF
TGTGCCTTCAAAACCGCGGATGGCTACACCTTC
>.|TRBV7-2|few|TRBJ2-3
CASSSGRYTQYF
TGTGCCAGCAGCTCGGGACGGTATACGCAGTATTTT
>.|TRBV6-5|few|TRBJ1-3
CASSYGPNSGNTIYF
TGTGCCAGCAGTTACGGTCCAAACTCTGGAAACACCATATATTTT
>.|TRBV28|many|TRBJ1-2
CASAGGDLRGYTF
TGTGCCAGCGCTGGAGGGGATCTGCGGGGCTACACCTTC
>.|TRBV5-1|many|TRBJ1-2
CASSLGTTALNYGYTF
TGCGCCAGCAGCTTGGGCACCACTGCCCTAAACTATGGCTACACCTTC